Listed here are 25 T cell receptor beta chains from one sample, sequenced in a study of blood T cell repertoires in COVID-19. Profiling relied on immunoSEQ multiplex PCR, and the TCRdb table lists in-frame clones only, not all of them. The data show roughly 100,000 clones, about 87% seen once. Sequencing used peripheral blood. These receptors were obtained from a man aged 80 or over with acute or convalescent COVID-19.

CDR3 protein: CASTALGDYRGQETQYF. CDR3 DNA: TGTGCCAGCACCGCCTTAGGGGACTATAGGGGGCAAGAGACCCAGTACTTC. V gene TRBV2 combines with J gene TRBJ2-5, with a possible D match to TRBD2 (7 bases). Germline V CDR1 and CDR2: SNHLY, FYNNEI. The germline V and J ends were trimmed by 7 bases and 2 bases, with 23 bases remaining between them. The CDR3 runs 17 residues.

This clone was detected a few times. CDR3 nucleotide sequence: TGTGCCAGCAGTTTTAGCGGGAAAGAGACCCAGTACTTC. Translated, it gives CASSFSGKETQYF. J is TRBJ2-5 and V is TRBV12-3 or TRBV12-4, with 8 positions matching TRBD2. This CDR3 region has 13 residues. V trimming: 3 bases; J trimming: 3 bases; junction bases outside the gene matches: 0.

The chain links TRBV6-5 to TRBJ2-2, with D hard to call. From germline, CDR1 is MNHEY and CDR2 SVGAGI. This CDR3 is built from 14 residues. Trimming took off 3 bases at V and 6 bases at J, with 11 bases between the two ends. CDR3 region: CASSYLSGSGELFF. CDR3 DNA sequence: TGTGCCAGCAGTTATCTCTCAGGCTCCGGGGAGCTGTTTTTT.

The J gene is TRBJ1-5, the V gene TRBV7-2; TRBD1 matches at 8 bases. CDR1 is SGHTA and CDR2 is FQGNSA in the germline V gene. The CDR3 is 16 residues long. V shed 4 bases, J shed 6 bases, and the junction held 11 bases outside the gene matches. Here the CDR3 reads CASSSLGQGRSQPQHF. CDR3 in DNA: TGTGCCAGCAGCTCCCTCGGACAGGGAAGAAGTCAGCCCCAGCATTTT.

The CDR3: CATSDWTSLEQFF. CDR3 bases: TGTGCCACCAGTGATTGGACTAGCCTTGAGCAGTTCTTC. This sequence joins TRBV24-1 and TRBJ2-1; 8 nucleotides line up with TRBD2. J lost 9 bases, V lost 2 bases, and 2 bases had no gene match. This CDR3 comprises 13 residues. Germline V gene lookup returns CDR1 KGHDR and CDR2 SFDVKD.

This clone was picked up one time. CDR3 amino acids: CASSPESGYGYTF. In DNA, the CDR3 is TGTGCCAGCTCACCGGAGAGTGGCTATGGCTACACCTTC. The chain joins TRBV18 to TRBJ1-2; no clear D gene. This CDR3 spans 13 amino acids. Germline CDR1 reads KGHSH; CDR2 reads LQKENI. Trimming took 3 bases from V and 4 from J, leaving 9 bases between them.

The chain joins TRBV5-1 to TRBJ1-1; D is perhaps TRBD1 (6 bases). Germline CDR1 reads SGHRS; CDR2 reads YFSETQ. CDR3 length: 14 residues. Trimming took 4 bases from V and 2 from J, leaving 12 bases between them. The DNA for the CDR3 is TGCGCCAGCAGCACCGGGACATATAACACTGAAGCTTTCTTT. Residues: CASSTGTYNTEAFF.

The gene calls are TRBV3-1 (or the pseudogene TRBV3-2) and TRBJ1-5; D perhaps matches TRBD1 (5 bases). The CDR3 extends over 14 amino acids. Trimming shortened V by 4 bases and J by 1 base, and 8 bases separated the two germline ends. In germline, CDR1 is LGHDT, CDR2 YNNKEL (reference sequence). CDR3 residues: CASSPRGSNQPQHF. The CDR3, as DNA: TGTGCCAGCAGCCCACGGGGGAGCAATCAGCCCCAGCATTTT.

This chain uses TRBV12-5 with TRBJ2-7, with TRBD1 identical over 12 bases. The germline CDR1 and CDR2 sequences are LGHNT and FRNRAP. The CDR3 loop spans 14 amino acids. The ends lost 6 bases at V and 5 bases at J; junction bases unmatched: 5. CDR3 nucleotide sequence: TGTGCTAGTGGCACGGGACAGGGGGCCCACGAGCAGTACTTC. This codes for CASGTGQGAHEQYF.

The rearrangement joins TRBV12-3 or TRBV12-4 to TRBJ1-1, with D unresolved. CDR3 length equals 12 residues. Trimming stripped 3 bases from V and 4 bases from J, with 6 bases between. CDR3 in DNA: TGTGCCAGCAGTTTTGGCGGCACTGAAGCTTTCTTT. Translating it yields CASSFGGTEAFF.

The chain links TRBV11-3 to TRBJ2-1; 8 bases match TRBD2. Trimming at V came to 0 bases and at J to 9 bases, leaving 13 bases not matched to a gene. The CDR3 spans 17 residues. CDR1 SGHNT and CDR2 YENEEA come from the germline V gene. The CDR3 spells CASSLDKRGGPLGEQFF. The CDR3 DNA follows: TGTGCCAGCAGCTTAGATAAACGGGGGGGCCCCCTGGGTGAGCAGTTCTTC.

The chain is built from TRBV28 and TRBJ1-2; 8 nucleotides line up with TRBD1. There are 14 residues in the CDR3. The germline CDR1 and CDR2 sequences are MDHEN and SYDVKM. With V trimmed by 5 bases and J by 5 bases, 7 bases remained unmatched. CDR3 loop: CASSLQGARYGYTF. CDR3 sequence (DNA): TGTGCCAGCAGTCTTCAGGGGGCGCGTTATGGCTACACCTTC.

This clone was seen only a few times. A junction end diverges from the germline sequence, so it may reflect a read error. V gene TRBV24-1 combines with J gene TRBJ1-2, with D uncertain. The CDR3 is 11 amino acids. CDR1 KGHDR and CDR2 SFDVKD come from the germline V gene. The CDR3 DNA sequence: TGTGCCACCAGTGACGAGGGCAGATCCTACTTC. This codes for CATSDEGRSYF.

The gene calls are TRBV5-1 and TRBJ1-5; 7 nucleotides line up with TRBD1. Looked up from germline, CDR1 is SGHRS and CDR2 is YFSETQ. V shed 0 bases and J 3 bases; nucleotides not matched to a gene: 3. CDR3 length: 15 amino acids. CDR3 DNA sequence: TGCGCCAGCAGCTTGGAAGGGGGCACCAATCAGCCCCAGCATTTT. As protein: CASSLEGGTNQPQHF.

The chain couples TRBV18 to TRBJ2-3; 7 positions match TRBD2. J was trimmed by 0 bases and V by 5 bases; bases with no gene match: 8. This CDR3 is built from 16 residues. CDR1 is KGHSH, CDR2 LQKENI, per germline. The CDR3 nucleotides read TGTGCCAGCTCATCCCAGCGGGATCCTAGCACAGATACGCAGTATTTT. It encodes CASSSQRDPSTDTQYF.

The chain links TRBV4-1 to TRBJ2-1, with 9 bases fitting TRBD2. CDR1 and CDR2 from the germline V gene are MGHRA and YSYEKL. The CDR3 extends over 15 amino acids. The ends lost 3 bases at V and 8 bases at J; junction bases unmatched: 8. The CDR3 is CASSQGLATPYEQFF. The CDR3 region has the DNA TGCGCCAGCAGCCAGGGACTAGCTACCCCATATGAGCAGTTCTTC.

A single count supports this clone. The rearrangement links TRBV19 to TRBJ1-5, with a weak D call TRBD1 (6 bases). The V and J ends lost 4 bases and 8 bases respectively, with 9 bases between them. The CDR3 length is 12 residues. Germline V gene data show CDR1 as LNHDA and CDR2 as SQIVND (reference sequence). CDR3 amino acids: CASSTYREPQHF. CDR3 DNA: TGTGCCAGTAGTACCTACAGGGAGCCCCAGCATTTT.

The chain is built from TRBV10-3 and TRBJ1-1, with D perhaps matching TRBD1 (5 bases). V was clipped by 8 bases and J by 5 bases, with 12 bases between them. Germline V gives CDR1 ENHRY, CDR2 SYGVKD. This CDR3 comprises 12 residues. CDR3 residues: CAIGYGGTEAFF. The CDR3 DNA reads as TGTGCCATCGGGTATGGGGGGACTGAAGCTTTCTTT.

J is TRBJ1-1 and V is TRBV4-2; the D gene is possibly TRBD1 (5 bases). Germline lookup yields CDR1 LGHNA and CDR2 YNFKEQ. The ends were cut back, 2 bases at V and 1 base at J, with 11 bases in the middle. The CDR3 loop spans 15 amino acids. CDR3: CASSQLLGGNTEAFF. The CDR3 nucleotides are TGTGCCAGCAGCCAACTATTGGGGGGGAACACTGAAGCTTTCTTT.

The gene calls are TRBV27 and TRBJ2-7, with TRBD1 as a possible D gene (6 bases). V was shortened by 5 bases and J by 6 bases, with 17 bases between the two germline ends. Germline CDR1 MNHEY, CDR2 SMNVEV (reference sequence). The CDR3 sequence is 14 residues long. CDR3 coding DNA: TGTGCCAGCAGTATTTCTCAGGGGTTTGGCGAGCAGTACTTC. Translating it yields CASSISQGFGEQYF.

This rearrangement joins TRBV18 to TRBJ2-1, with D possibly matching TRBD1 (5 bases). Germline CDR1 and CDR2: KGHSH and LQKENI. CDR3 length: 16 amino acids. V was cut by 6 bases and J by 2 bases, with 17 bases left in between. The CDR3 coding sequence is TGTGCCAGCTCCCCAGGACACCCGAATACCTACAATGAGCAGTTCTTC. It encodes CASSPGHPNTYNEQFF. Filled out from reference TRBV18 and TRBJ2-1, the complete variable domain reads NAGVMQNPRHLVRRRGQEARLRCSPMKGHSHVYWYRQLPEEGLKFMVYLQKENIIDESGMPKERFSAEFPKEGPSILRIQQVVRGDSAAYFCASSPGHPNTYNEQFFGPGTRLTVL.

This chain joins TRBV12-3 or TRBV12-4 and TRBJ1-5; 8 nucleotides line up with TRBD1. This CDR3 spans 13 amino acids. Trimming cost V 6 bases and J 5 bases; bases outside gene matches: 3. The CDR3 DNA is TGTGCCAGCAGCGGACAGGGCCATCAGCCCCAGCATTTT. Its protein product is CASSGQGHQPQHF.

The rearrangement uses TRBV5-1 and TRBJ1-1, with 12 bases identical to TRBD1. The germline V gene has CDR1 SGHRS and CDR2 YFSETQ. The J segment lost 6 bases and the V segment lost 0 bases, leaving 18 bases of the junction unmatched. The CDR3 length is 20 residues. The CDR3 protein is CASSLASGTGGSTFRAEAFF. As DNA, the CDR3 is TGCGCCAGCAGCTTGGCCTCTGGGACAGGGGGCTCTACATTTAGGGCTGAAGCTTTCTTT. The full variable domain, its missing parts supplied by reference TRBV5-1 and TRBJ1-1, is KAGVTQTPRYLIKTRGQQVTLSCSPISGHRSVSWYQQTPGQGLQFLFEYFSETQRNKGNFPGRFSGRQFSNSRSEMNVSTLELGDSALYLCASSLASGTGGSTFRAEAFFGQGTRLTVV.

This sequence joins TRBV30 and TRBJ1-4, with 8 bases fitting TRBD1. Germline V gene sequence: CDR1 GTSNPN, CDR2 SVGIG (reference sequence). The CDR3 is 15 amino acids. The ends lost 2 bases at V and 8 bases at J; junction bases unmatched: 10. The CDR3 loop is CAWSPRTGLIEKLFF. The DNA of the CDR3 is TGTGCCTGGAGTCCCCGGACAGGGCTCATCGAAAAACTGTTTTTT.

The V and J genes are TRBV2 and TRBJ2-1, with D tentatively TRBD1 (5 bases). Trimming cost V 4 bases and J 6 bases, with 7 bases left between them. The CDR3 is 12 residues long. The germline CDR1 and CDR2 sequences are SNHLY and FYNNEI. CDR3 protein: CASSGRGNEQFF. The CDR3 nucleotides are TGTGCCAGCAGTGGAAGGGGCAATGAGCAGTTCTTC.